The 29 T cell receptor beta chains listed next were all sequenced from one sample in a study of molecular identifiers for immune sequencing clone quantification. MiXCR was run by TCRdb on the PCR reads, yielding one entry per CDR3 protein. The sample lists over 90,000 distinct CDR3 sequences; 30% to 35% were seen once. The sequencing sample was made of naive CD8+ T cells from blood, with Jurkat cell RNA spiked in. Described subset: FACS-sorted CD8+CD4-CCR7+CD45RA+ naive T cells. The receptor source for this set is a human donor in good health. Some libraries in this study had Jurkat cell RNA spiked in.

Only a few counts were recorded for this clonotype. V and J are TRBV7-9 and TRBJ2-1; TRBD2 matches at 9 bases. Germline V lookup: CDR1 SEHNR, CDR2 FQNEAQ (reference sequence). There are 14 residues in the CDR3. J gave up 6 bases and V 8 bases, and 8 bases lay outside the gene matches. CDR3 sequence: CASRMAGGLNEQFF. The CDR3 DNA is TGTGCCAGCCGAATGGCGGGAGGGCTCAATGAGCAGTTCTTC.

This chain links TRBV3-2 with TRBJ2-3. TRBV3-2 is a documented pseudogene. The CDR3 runs to 15 residues. As DNA, the CDR3 is TGTGCCAGCAGCAACATTGAGGAAGAGGCAGATACGCAGTATTTT. The encoded protein is CASSNIEEEADTQYF.

The chain combines TRBV25-1 with TRBJ2-4; TRBD1 might be the D (7 bases). Germline lookup yields CDR1 MGHDK and CDR2 SYGVNS. Trimming shortened V by 2 bases and J by 9 bases, and 23 bases separated the two germline ends. CDR3 length equals 17 residues. Written as DNA, the CDR3 is TGTGCCAGCAGTGAAGGGGAGGAGGGGGCTCGTCATGGCATTCAGTACTTC. Protein sequence: CASSEGEEGARHGIQYF. Using reference TRBV25-1 and TRBJ2-4 for the parts outside the CDR3, the full variable domain is EADIYQTPRYLVIGTGKKITLECSQTMGHDKMYWYQQDPGMELHLIHYSYGVNSTEKGDLSSESTVSRIRTEHFPLTLESARPSHTSQYLCASSEGEEGARHGIQYFGAGTRLSVL.

The V call is TRBV29-1, the J call TRBJ2-7, with 11 bases that match TRBD1. V lost 7 bases to trimming and J lost 5 bases; unmatched junction nucleotides: 10. The CDR3 has 14 residues. The germline V gene has CDR1 SQVTM and CDR2 ANQGSEA. CDR3 protein: CSAAGTGGSDEQYF. Here the CDR3 DNA reads TGCAGCGCCGCCGGGACAGGGGGAAGCGACGAGCAGTACTTC.

The chain is built from TRBV12-3 or TRBV12-4 and TRBJ2-3; no reliable D call. This CDR3 comprises 15 residues. V shed 5 bases and J shed 0 bases, with 12 bases lying between them. CDR3 amino acids: CASSPGRTSTDTQYF. In DNA, the CDR3 is TGTGCCAGCAGTCCTGGACGGACCAGCACAGATACGCAGTATTTT.

This clonotype was counted between two and nine times. The chain is built from TRBV9 and TRBJ1-4; possibly TRBD1 for D (6 bases). Trimming stripped 4 bases from V and 11 bases from J, with 36 bases between. The CDR3 sequence is 20 residues long. CDR1 and CDR2 (germline): SGDLS, YYNGEE. This CDR3 reads CASSSSPSISRDNGMGKLFF. The CDR3 bases are TGTGCCAGCAGCTCTAGCCCAAGTATTAGCCGGGACAACGGGATGGGGAAACTGTTTTTT.

Turning to this clonotype: Since a much larger clone is just one base distant, this may be a read error. The chain is built from TRBV6-2 or TRBV6-3 and TRBJ1-1; maybe TRBD1 (5 bases). Germline V lookup: CDR1 MNHEY, CDR2 SVGEGT. The CDR3 totals 16 residues. The CDR3 spells CASSYPPGGTVTKAFF. DNA of the CDR3: TGTGCCAGCAGTTACCCCCCCGGGGGGACCGTCACTAAAGCTTTCTTT.

This clonotype has a count of ten or more. The V and J genes are TRBV28 and TRBJ2-7; D possibly corresponds to TRBD2 (5 bases). The CDR3 has 13 residues. Trimming stripped 6 bases from V and 1 base from J, with 10 bases between. The germline CDR1 and CDR2 sequences are MDHEN and SYDVKM. The CDR3: CASSFGGSYEQYF. CDR3 nucleotides: TGTGCCAGCAGCTTTGGCGGGTCCTACGAGCAGTACTTC.

The V call is TRBV4-3, the J call TRBJ1-5; 9 bases are a match to TRBD1. V shed 4 bases, J shed 2 bases, and the junction held 3 bases outside the gene matches. The CDR3 consists of 15 residues. CDR1 is LGHNA, CDR2 YSLEER, per germline. The CDR3 region is CASSPWTGGNQPQHF. For the CDR3, the DNA is TGCGCCAGCAGCCCGTGGACAGGGGGCAATCAGCCCCAGCATTTT.

The sample holds a few counts of this clonotype. The gene calls are TRBV13 and TRBJ2-3; 7 bases fit TRBD2. This CDR3 has 16 residues. Germline V gene sequence: CDR1 PRHDT, CDR2 FYEKMQ (reference sequence). J was trimmed by 2 bases and V by 5 bases; bases with no gene match: 10. The CDR3 here is CASSDPTSRYTDTQYF. The DNA of the CDR3 is TGTGCCAGCAGCGATCCGACTAGCAGATACACAGATACGCAGTATTTT.

On this clonotype itself: This may arise from a read error, as a much more abundant clone is one base away. Without the conserved terminal phenylalanine or tryptophan, this CDR3 likely stems from a read error. The chain couples TRBV7-6 to TRBJ1-5; D may be TRBD1 (6 bases). The CDR3 has 16 amino acids. Between the trimmed V and J ends, which lost 2 bases and 5 bases, there was a span of 16 bases. Germline V CDR1 and CDR2: SGHVS, FNYEAQ. The CDR3 region is CASSLSQPGGHQPQHY. CDR3 bases: TGTGCCAGCAGCTTAAGCCAGCCCGGGGGCCATCAGCCCCAGCATTAT.

The chain employs TRBV5-1 and TRBJ2-1; 9 nucleotides match TRBD2. J gave up 7 bases and V 4 bases, and 6 bases lay outside the gene matches. The CDR3 has 14 residues. The germline V gene encodes CDR1 SGHRS and CDR2 YFSETQ. The CDR3 region has the DNA TGCGCCAGCAGCGAGGGCGGGGGGGAGAATGAGCAGTTCTTC. As protein: CASSEGGGENEQFF. Drawing the rest from reference TRBV5-1 and TRBJ2-1, the complete variable domain is KAGVTQTPRYLIKTRGQQVTLSCSPISGHRSVSWYQQTPGQGLQFLFEYFSETQRNKGNFPGRFSGRQFSNSRSEMNVSTLELGDSALYLCASSEGGGENEQFFGPGTRLTVL.

The sample holds a few counts of this clonotype. The germline gene is not matched at one end of the junction; a read error may be the cause. The chain has TRBV5-6 and TRBJ1-1; tentative D call: TRBD1 (5 bases). From germline, CDR1 is SGHDT and CDR2 YYEEEE. The CDR3 runs to 14 residues. CDR3 loop: CASTLMWGGDEAFF. As DNA, the CDR3 is TGTGCCAGCACCTTGATGTGGGGAGGGGATGAAGCTTTCTTT.

This clonotype was found once. A read error may account for a junction end that differs from germline. The chain carries TRBV12-3 or TRBV12-4 and TRBJ2-3, with D unclear. The CDR3 has 11 amino acids. For the CDR3, the DNA is TGTGCCAGCAGTTTTACGGATACGCGGTATTTT. It is translated as CASSFTDTRYF.

This clonotype was seen repeatedly, ten times or more. The chain couples TRBV29-1 to TRBJ2-1; the D is unclear. Trimming removed 6 bases from V and 15 bases from J, with 21 bases in between. Germline CDR1 SQVTM, CDR2 ANQGSEA. CDR3 length equals 12 residues. The CDR3 reads CSVVVIGIQPFF. In DNA, the CDR3 is TGCAGCGTGGTTGTCATAGGGATTCAACCGTTCTTC.

Turning to this clonotype: Given the absence of the conserved phenylalanine or tryptophan at the CDR3 end, a read error is likely. This chain connects TRBV3-1 to TRBJ2-1; 10 bases fit TRBD1. The germline V gene encodes CDR1 LGHDT and CDR2 YNNKEL (reference sequence). Trimming at V came to 4 bases and at J to 4 bases, leaving 4 bases not matched to a gene. The CDR3 has 15 amino acids. The CDR3 region is CASSLGQGGYNEQFL. The CDR3 nucleotides are TGTGCCAGCAGCCTCGGACAGGGGGGGTACAATGAGCAGTTCTTG.

The genes are TRBV11-2 and TRBJ2-2; D unresolved. V was pared by 5 bases and J by 2 bases, with 15 bases between. Germline loops: CDR1 SGHAT, CDR2 FQNNGV. This CDR3 is 16 amino acids long. The CDR3 reads CASSPELIGNTGELFF. DNA of the CDR3: TGTGCCAGCAGCCCTGAGCTAATAGGAAACACCGGGGAGCTGTTTTTT.

This clonotype was detected only a few times. The rearrangement links TRBV7-9 to TRBJ2-3; 8 bases map to TRBD2. The germline gives CDR1 SEHNR, CDR2 FQNEAQ (reference sequence). This CDR3 has 17 residues. With 2 bases clipped from V and 4 bases from J, the junction kept 11 bases outside the gene matches. CDR3 amino acids: CASSLLRLAGVPDTQYF. For the CDR3, the DNA is TGTGCCAGCAGCTTATTACGGCTAGCGGGCGTCCCAGATACGCAGTATTTT.

CDR3 residues: CASSGSGLTDTQYF. CDR3 sequence (DNA): TGCGCCAGCAGTGGGTCGGGACTCACAGATACGCAGTATTTT. This chain links TRBV10-1 with TRBJ2-3; TRBD2 might be the D (6 bases). V lost 4 bases and J 2 bases, leaving 10 bases between the germline ends. CDR1 and CDR2 from the germline V gene are WNHNN and SYGVQD (reference sequence). The CDR3 is 14 residues long.

On this clonotype: Germline is not matched at one junction end, which may reflect a read error. V and J are TRBV27 and TRBJ2-7, with a weak D call TRBD2 (5 bases). The CDR3 length is 15 residues. CDR1 is MNHEY and CDR2 is SMNVEV in the germline V gene (reference sequence). The CDR3 spells CASSWGSGFSYELYF. CDR3 nucleotides: TGTGCCAGCAGCTGGGGAAGCGGCTTCTCCTACGAGCTGTACTTC.

This clonotype was recorded at least ten times. This rearrangement joins TRBV4-3 to TRBJ1-2; D call uncertain. CDR3 length: 13 amino acids. Germline lookup yields CDR1 LGHNA and CDR2 YSLEER. Deletions cut 5 bases from V and 2 bases from J, with 9 bases between. The CDR3 DNA reads TGCGCCAGCAGCTCAGACATCAACTATGGCTACACCTTC. Translating it yields CASSSDINYGYTF.

The sample holds many counts of this clonotype. The CDR3 here is CSVSPPVDRGFRSPEAFF. CDR3 DNA sequence: TGCAGCGTCTCACCCCCCGTCGACAGGGGATTTCGGTCTCCTGAAGCTTTCTTT. The rearrangement links TRBV29-1 to TRBJ1-1; 8 nucleotides align to TRBD1. Germline V gene sequence: CDR1 SQVTM, CDR2 ANQGSEA. Trimming removed 6 bases from V and 6 bases from J; junction bases left unmatched: 24. The CDR3 runs to 18 residues.

This clonotype was found many times. V usage is TRBV29-1 and J usage is TRBJ2-1; D assignment may be TRBD1 or TRBD2 (5 bases each). V lost 2 bases and J 3 bases, leaving 11 bases between the germline ends. Germline CDR1 is SQVTM and CDR2 is ANQGSEA. The CDR3 runs 14 residues. The CDR3 coding sequence is TGCAGCGTTGAATCCCGGGGCAGCTACAATGAGCAGTTCTTC. Translated: CSVESRGSYNEQFF.

This clonotype was seen a handful of times. The chain couples TRBV7-8 to TRBJ2-7; 10 nucleotides align to TRBD2. CDR3 length: 14 residues. CDR1 is SGHVS, CDR2 FQNEAQ, per germline. V shed 5 bases, J shed 2 bases, and the junction held 3 bases outside the gene matches. As DNA, the CDR3 is TGTGCCAGCAGCCCGAGCGGGGGGGCCTACGAGCAGTACTTC. It yields the protein CASSPSGGAYEQYF.

This clonotype has a count of ten or more. V is TRBV28 and J is TRBJ2-4; D possibly uses TRBD1 or TRBD2 (5 bases each). CDR1 MDHEN and CDR2 SYDVKM come from the germline V gene. There are 16 residues in the CDR3. V was cut by 3 bases and J by 0 bases, with 12 bases left in between. In nucleotides, the CDR3 is TGTGCCAGCAGTTTTGGGGGACGTTCAGCCAAAAACATTCAGTACTTC. It codes for CASSFGGRSAKNIQYF. The entire variable domain, with the rest obtained from reference TRBV28 and TRBJ2-4, is as follows: DVKVTQSSRYLVKRTGEKVFLECVQDMDHENMFWYRQDPGLGLRLIYFSYDVKMKEKGDIPEGYSVSREKKERFSLILESASTNQTSMYLCASSFGGRSAKNIQYFGAGTRLSVL.

A few counts support this clonotype. V gene TRBV11-2 combines with J gene TRBJ1-5; TRBD1 is a possible D gene (5 bases). This CDR3 region has 15 residues. V was pared by 2 bases and J by 4 bases, with 12 bases between. Germline-derived CDR1 and CDR2 are SGHAT and FQNNGV. DNA for the CDR3: TGTGCCAGCAGCTTATTTTATGGGGGAAATCAGCCCCAGCATTTT. Translation gives CASSLFYGGNQPQHF. Full variable domain (outside the CDR3, taken from reference TRBV11-2 and TRBJ1-5): EAGVAQSPRYKIIEKRQSVAFWCNPISGHATLYWYQQILGQGPKLLIQFQNNGVVDDSQLPKDRFSAERLKGVDSTLKIQPAKLEDSAVYLCASSLFYGGNQPQHFGDGTRLSIL.

The gene calls are TRBV28 and TRBJ2-7; tentatively, D is TRBD2 (5 bases). The CDR3 contains 15 residues. The germline V and J ends were trimmed by 2 bases and 0 bases, with 11 bases remaining between them. From germline, CDR1 is MDHEN and CDR2 SYDVKM. The CDR3 DNA sequence: TGTGCCAGCAGTTTACCCAGCGGTACCTCCTACGAGCAGTACTTC. Protein product: CASSLPSGTSYEQYF.

With regard to this clonotype: The conserved final phenylalanine or tryptophan is absent from the CDR3, which likely points to a read error. CDR3 DNA sequence: TGCGCCAGCAGCCAAGAACTTCCTCGCCACTATGGCTACACCATC. Residues: CASSQELPRHYGYTI. The V call is TRBV4-3, the J call TRBJ1-2, with unresolved D. The V end lost 0 bases, the J end lost 3 bases, and 11 bases lay between the germline ends. Per the germline V gene, CDR1 is LGHNA and CDR2 is YSLEER. The CDR3 length is 15 residues.

This clonotype was counted at least ten times. The CDR3 DNA reads TGCAGTGCTAGAGCGGGGTCCTACGAGCAGTACTTC. Protein: CSARAGSYEQYF. The J gene is TRBJ2-7, the V gene TRBV20-1; possible D gene TRBD2, 5 bases. The V and J ends lost 1 base and 1 base respectively, with 5 bases between them. The CDR3 is made up of 12 amino acids. Per germline, CDR1 DFQATT and CDR2 SNEGSKA (reference sequence).